This T cell receptor (beta chain) is from a study of T cell clusters in autoimmune cytopenias. Study observations and caveats: Primary autoimmune cytopenia patients seemingly lacked the physiological T cell clusters found in healthy donors. TRB repertoire shifts in secondary cytopenia and chronic lymphocytic leukemia mostly reflected lymphoma, not autoimmunity.

A word on this clonotype: The target antigen is unknown.

Per germline, CDR1 MDHEN and CDR2 SYDVKM. The CDR3 covers 14 residues. TRB rearrangements were amplified by touch-down multiplex PCR with mixed TRB-A/B primers. TCRdb re-analyzed the multiplex PCR reads; it lists each CDR3 protein once, without DNA. The sample features under 2,500 distinct CDR3 sequences, with roughly 6.4% in its top ten. TRB was amplified from about 270 ng of peripheral blood genomic DNA per sample. The sample comprised peripheral blood. The rearrangement links TRBV28 to TRBJ1-5; there is no DNA to check the TCRdb D call of TRBD1. This receptor was obtained from a human donor with an autoimmune cytopenia or autoimmune hepatitis (not recorded which). CDR3 loop: CASRIGDNNQPQHF.